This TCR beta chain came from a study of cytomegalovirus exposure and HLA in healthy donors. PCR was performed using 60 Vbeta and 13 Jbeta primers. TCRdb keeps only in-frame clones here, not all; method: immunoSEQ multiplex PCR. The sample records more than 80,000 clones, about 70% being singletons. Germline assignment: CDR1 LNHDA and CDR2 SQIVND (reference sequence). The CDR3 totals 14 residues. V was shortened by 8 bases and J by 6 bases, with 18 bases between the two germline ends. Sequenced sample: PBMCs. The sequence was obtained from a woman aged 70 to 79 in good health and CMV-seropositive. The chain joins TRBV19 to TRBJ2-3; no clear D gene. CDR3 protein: CASSAETVGDTQYF. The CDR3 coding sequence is TGTGCCAGTTCGGCCGAGACGGTGGGCGATACGCAGTATTTT.